This T cell receptor (beta chain) emerged from a study of naive and memory T cell subsets. Whole-study results and caveats: Reportedly, tuberculin skin test sites gave far more TCRs than other biopsies.

The treatment is: skin biopsy from PPD injection site in Mantoux-positive individual. An oligonucleotide containing a UMI was ligated to the 3' end of TCR cDNA. Reverse transcription used DNase-treated unsorted total RNA, aiming for 1 to 1000 ng. Trimming pared 1 base from V and 0 bases from J, leaving 4 bases between. This CDR3 spans 15 amino acids. Germline values: CDR1 MGHRA, CDR2 YSYEKL. This clonotype was observed at least ten times. Its antigen is undetermined. Amplification of ligated cDNA took four PCR rounds with SP2 and nested alpha and beta constant primers. TCRdb reprocessed the UMI-ligation and nested PCR reads with MiXCR, giving one entry per CDR3 protein. This table has about 24,000 distinct CDR3 sequences, 5.5% to 7.5% appearing once.

The sequencing used skin, collected from a tuberculin skin test site. This TCR was recovered from an adult in good health. The chain has TRBV4-1 and TRBJ2-6; D is undetermined. The CDR3 loop is CASSQAGSGANVLTF. DNA of the CDR3: TGCGCCAGCAGCCAAGCGGGCTCTGGGGCCAACGTCCTGACTTTC.